The 26 T cell receptor beta chains in this list originate from one sample, sequenced in a study of shared clonotypes between healthy human individuals. Repertoires were generated with immunoSEQ multiplex PCR, while TCRdb's copy carries only in-frame clones and drops some. Of about 2.5 million clones listed, 80% to 95% were seen once; the top ten hold around 0.38%. Input material: naive CD4+ T cells from PBMCs. Subset denoted: CD45RA+ positively selected. Receptor source: a man aged 18 to 29 in good health. Some clones in this sample may be carry-over from other donors' samples.

The chain combines TRBV28 with TRBJ2-5; a possible D gene is TRBD1 (7 bases). Germline V gene lookup returns CDR1 MDHEN and CDR2 SYDVKM. V lost 4 bases to trimming and J lost 1 base, with 13 bases between them. The length of the CDR3 is 15 residues. Here the CDR3 DNA reads TGTGCCAGCAGTTCCGGAGGGACAGCCCAAGAGACCCAGTACTTC. It codes for CASSSGGTAQETQYF. The full variable domain, rest sourced from reference TRBV28 and TRBJ2-5, is DVKVTQSSRYLVKRTGEKVFLECVQDMDHENMFWYRQDPGLGLRLIYFSYDVKMKEKGDIPEGYSVSREKKERFSLILESASTNQTSMYLCASSSGGTAQETQYFGPGTRLLVL.

The chain links TRBV6-5 to TRBJ2-5; D might be TRBD2 (6 bases). Per the germline V gene, CDR1 is MNHEY and CDR2 is SVGAGI. V lost 7 bases to trimming and J lost 4 bases, with 19 bases between them. The CDR3 is 15 amino acids. Here the CDR3 reads CASTLRRRVGETQYF. The CDR3 DNA is TGTGCCAGCACTCTCAGGAGGAGGGTTGGAGAGACCCAGTACTTC.

The genes are TRBV7-8 and TRBJ2-1, with D possibly matching TRBD2 (7 bases). There are 18 residues in the CDR3. The germline CDR1 and CDR2 sequences are SGHVS and FQNEAQ. Trimming pared 3 bases from V and 0 bases from J, leaving 18 bases between. In nucleotides, the CDR3 is TGTGCCAGCAGCTTGGGGGGGCGGGGAGGCCACTCCTACAATGAGCAGTTCTTC. This sequence encodes CASSLGGRGGHSYNEQFF.

This chain connects TRBV6-6 to TRBJ2-7, with 7 bases lining up with TRBD2. V trimming: 11 bases; J trimming: 4 bases; junction bases outside the gene matches: 11. This CDR3 has 13 residues. From germline, CDR1 is MNHNY and CDR2 SVGAGI (reference sequence). Here the CDR3 DNA reads TGTGCCCTGGGGGGGAGACTAGGGTACGAGCAGTACTTC. It yields the protein CALGGRLGYEQYF.

This chain uses TRBV28 with TRBJ1-2; 8 positions match TRBD1. The germline V gene encodes CDR1 MDHEN and CDR2 SYDVKM. The CDR3 covers 14 residues. V trimming: 2 bases; J trimming: 6 bases; junction bases outside the gene matches: 5. CDR3 DNA sequence: TGTGCCAGCAGTTTAGGGTTCAGGGGGCATGGCTACACCTTC. Its protein product is CASSLGFRGHGYTF.

This chain joins TRBV18 and TRBJ2-1; perhaps TRBD2 as D (6 bases). Deletions cut 0 bases from V and 1 base from J, with 13 bases between. The germline gives CDR1 KGHSH, CDR2 LQKENI. This CDR3 is built from 17 residues. The CDR3 loop reads CASSPPSGGASYNEQFF. The CDR3 region has the DNA TGTGCCAGCTCACCACCTTCAGGAGGGGCATCCTACAATGAGCAGTTCTTC.

The chain links TRBV9 to TRBJ2-5; possibly TRBD1 or TRBD2 for D (5 bases each). Germline V gene data show CDR1 as SGDLS and CDR2 as YYNGEE. This CDR3 has 15 amino acids. The ends were cut back, 0 bases at V and 1 base at J, with 10 bases in the middle. In DNA form, the CDR3 reads TGTGCCAGCAGCGTAGACTCAGGGACCCAAGAGACCCAGTACTTC. It is translated as CASSVDSGTQETQYF.

The chain is built from TRBV6-6 and TRBJ2-2, with 11 bases that match TRBD1. The V gene's germline CDR1 is MNHNY and CDR2 SVGAGI (reference sequence). The CDR3 length is 15 residues. The ends lost 2 bases at V and 6 bases at J; junction bases unmatched: 2. CDR3 coding DNA: TGTGCCAGCAGTTACCCGGGACAGGGGGCCGGGGAGCTGTTTTTT. Translated, it gives CASSYPGQGAGELFF.

V gene TRBV6-5 combines with J gene TRBJ1-4; 8 bases match TRBD1. Germline V gives CDR1 MNHEY, CDR2 SVGAGI. The CDR3 runs 13 residues. Trimming cost V 4 bases and J 13 bases; bases outside gene matches: 8. CDR3: CASSSTGTGSLFF. DNA for the CDR3: TGTGCCAGCAGTTCTACCGGGACAGGCTCACTGTTTTTT.

The rearrangement links TRBV5-1 to TRBJ2-2, with 12 nucleotides matching TRBD1. This CDR3 comprises 19 residues. The trim removed 5 bases at V and 2 bases at J, leaving 13 bases unmatched. In germline, CDR1 is SGHRS, CDR2 YFSETQ. The CDR3, as DNA: TGCGCCAGCAGTTTTTCCCCGGGACAGGGGGCACCCAACACCGGGGAGCTGTTTTTT. It codes for CASSFSPGQGAPNTGELFF. Based on the CDR3 plus reference TRBV5-1 and TRBJ2-2, the full variable domain is KAGVTQTPRYLIKTRGQQVTLSCSPISGHRSVSWYQQTPGQGLQFLFEYFSETQRNKGNFPGRFSGRQFSNSRSEMNVSTLELGDSALYLCASSFSPGQGAPNTGELFFGEGSRLTVL.

This sequence joins TRBV28 and TRBJ2-1; TRBD1 might be the D (5 bases). CDR3 length: 13 amino acids. The V end was cut by 3 bases, the J end by 10 bases, with 13 bases between. Germline V lookup: CDR1 MDHEN, CDR2 SYDVKM. CDR3 nucleotide sequence: TGTGCCAGCAGTTTGGTCAGGGTTGGCGAGCAGTTCTTC. It codes for CASSLVRVGEQFF.

The chain combines TRBV11-2 with TRBJ2-5; the D is unclear. V shed 0 bases and J shed 7 bases, with 15 bases lying between them. The CDR3 has 15 residues. The germline CDR1 and CDR2 sequences are SGHAT and FQNNGV. As DNA, the CDR3 is TGTGCCAGCAGCTTAGATCTGACGTTTTCGGGGACCCAGTACTTC. Translated: CASSLDLTFSGTQYF.

The V call is TRBV27, the J call TRBJ2-3; tentative D call: TRBD1 (5 bases). Germline CDR1 MNHEY, CDR2 SMNVEV (reference sequence). With 6 bases removed from V and 7 bases from J, the gap between germline ends came to 14 bases. This CDR3 is 13 amino acids long. The DNA for the CDR3 is TGTGCCAGCAGCCCCCAGGGTGGTAATACGCAGTATTTT. It codes for CASSPQGGNTQYF.

The chain combines TRBV18 with TRBJ2-1, with 9 nucleotides matching TRBD1. Trimming cost V 2 bases and J 8 bases; bases outside gene matches: 7. The CDR3 covers 15 residues. The germline V gene encodes CDR1 KGHSH and CDR2 LQKENI. For the CDR3, the DNA is TGTGCCAGCTCACCATCGGGACAGGGTTTCTATGAGCAGTTCTTC. This gives the protein CASSPSGQGFYEQFF.

The chain uses TRBV2 and TRBJ2-3; D is uncertain. The germline CDR1 and CDR2 sequences are SNHLY and FYNNEI. The CDR3 is 16 residues long. Between the trimmed V and J ends, which lost 4 bases and 0 bases, there was a span of 14 bases. CDR3 nucleotide sequence: TGTGCCAGCAGTGCCAGTGGCAAGACTAGCACAGATACGCAGTATTTT. It is translated as CASSASGKTSTDTQYF.

V gene TRBV5-1 combines with J gene TRBJ2-2; D might be TRBD1 (6 bases). Per germline, CDR1 SGHRS and CDR2 YFSETQ. The CDR3 is 15 amino acids. The V end lost 1 base, the J end lost 4 bases, and 11 bases lay between the germline ends. This CDR3 reads CASSLSGQSTGELFF. CDR3 nucleotides: TGCGCCAGCAGCTTGTCAGGACAGAGCACCGGGGAGCTGTTTTTT.

V gene TRBV18 combines with J gene TRBJ2-1; D gene uncertain. The germline CDR1 and CDR2 sequences are KGHSH and LQKENI. V lost 2 bases to trimming and J lost 0 bases, with 8 bases between them. The CDR3 has 15 residues. CDR3 amino acids: CASSPSRLSYNEQFF. Written as DNA, the CDR3 is TGTGCCAGCTCACCATCTAGACTCTCCTACAATGAGCAGTTCTTC.

The rearrangement uses TRBV11-2 and TRBJ2-5, with D possibly being TRBD2 (6 bases). The CDR3 covers 16 residues. V shed 0 bases and J shed 2 bases, with 13 bases lying between them. Germline assignment: CDR1 SGHAT and CDR2 FQNNGV. The chain's CDR3 is CASSLEGSRGQETQYF. The CDR3 nucleotides are TGTGCCAGCAGCTTAGAAGGGTCTCGGGGGCAAGAGACCCAGTACTTC.

This rearrangement joins TRBV5-1 to TRBJ2-7; perhaps D is TRBD1 or TRBD2 (5 bases each). The CDR3 runs 14 residues. Germline-derived CDR1 and CDR2 are SGHRS and YFSETQ. The V and J ends lost 3 bases and 12 bases respectively, with 22 bases between them. For the CDR3, the DNA is TGCGCCAGCAGCTCCGACAACCGGGACGGCGATTTGTACTTC. It translates to CASSSDNRDGDLYF.

This chain uses TRBV10-3 with TRBJ2-5; 10 nucleotides align to TRBD2. The CDR3 sequence is 18 residues long. Germline CDR1 reads ENHRY; CDR2 reads SYGVKD. The trim removed 0 bases at V and 1 base at J, leaving 8 bases unmatched. The CDR3 DNA reads TGTGCCATCAGTGAGTCGGCTAGCGGGAGCACCTCCCAAGAGACCCAGTACTTC. This sequence encodes CAISESASGSTSQETQYF.

The V call is TRBV4-1, the J call TRBJ2-1, with 7 nucleotides matching TRBD1. The length of the CDR3 is 15 residues. Per the germline V gene, CDR1 is MGHRA and CDR2 is YSYEKL. V lost 4 bases, J lost 5 bases, and 8 bases stayed unmatched. The CDR3 coding sequence is TGCGCCAGCAGCCTCCCGGGACAGACTAACAATGAGCAGTTCTTC. Protein product: CASSLPGQTNNEQFF.

This clone was counted once. CDR3 DNA sequence: TGTGCCAGTAGTGGACAGGGGGCGAGGAACACCGGGGAGCTGTTTTTT. Amino acids: CASSGQGARNTGELFF. This chain links TRBV19 with TRBJ2-2; 11 positions agree with TRBD1. With 5 bases clipped from V and 1 base from J, the junction kept 3 bases outside the gene matches. Germline loops: CDR1 LNHDA, CDR2 SQIVND (reference sequence). This CDR3 contains 16 residues.

CDR3 amino acids: CASSPRSGTGHTLNSYEQYF. CDR3 sequence (DNA): TGTGCCAGCAGCCCGCGCTCCGGGACAGGACATACTCTAAACTCCTACGAGCAGTACTTC. The chain employs TRBV9 and TRBJ2-7; TRBD1 matches at 8 bases. The CDR3 has 20 residues. From germline, CDR1 is SGDLS and CDR2 YYNGEE. V shed 4 bases and J 0 bases; nucleotides not matched to a gene: 21.

To note about this clone: Other DNA sequences in this sample translate to the same CDR3. The CDR3, as DNA: TGCGCCAGCAGCTTAGGGCTAGCGGGAGGTAGCGAGCAGTACTTC. Its translation is CASSLGLAGGSEQYF. The chain joins TRBV5-1 to TRBJ2-7; 11 bases align to TRBD2. The CDR3 has 15 residues. V trimming: 2 bases; J trimming: 6 bases; junction bases outside the gene matches: 7. Germline CDR1 and CDR2: SGHRS and YFSETQ.

For this clone: The sample has other DNA sequences that encode this CDR3 too. The V and J genes are TRBV20-1 and TRBJ2-7; 7 bases match TRBD1. Germline loops: CDR1 DFQATT, CDR2 SNEGSKA (reference sequence). V lost 6 bases to trimming and J lost 2 bases; unmatched junction nucleotides: 1. This CDR3 region has 11 residues. As DNA, the CDR3 is TGCAGTGCGGGGACAGCCTACGAGCAGTACTTC. Translating it yields CSAGTAYEQYF.

Concerning this clone itself: Additional DNA sequences in this sample encode the identical CDR3. J is TRBJ1-2 and V is TRBV28, with D perhaps matching TRBD1 (6 bases). CDR1 is MDHEN and CDR2 is SYDVKM in the germline V gene. Between the trimmed V and J ends, which lost 3 bases and 5 bases, there was a span of 13 bases. The CDR3 has 14 amino acids. CDR3 sequence (DNA): TGTGCCAGCAGTTTTTCAGGGGCGGGATATGGCTACACCTTC. It is translated as CASSFSGAGYGYTF.